This entry is about one T cell receptor (beta chain). The antigen is unknown. This sample is drawn from a study of T cells after yellow fever vaccination. Study at large: Fractions of low cell number were prepared using SMART-Seq v4 Ultra Low Input.

Via MiXCR, TCRdb re-called the 5' RACE reads, giving one row per CDR3 protein. The table includes a few hundred thousand distinct CDR3 sequences, roughly 4% detected once. General study points: Post-booster repertoires again held most primary-vaccination clones (approximately 96% CD4, roughly 89% CD8). Weaker overall, the secondary response nonetheless peaked faster (day 5 versus 15). Only a small proportion of the clonotypes turned up in both the CD4 and the CD8 compartments, likely arising from convergent recombination.

There are 14 residues in the CDR3. The J segment lost 5 bases and the V segment lost 5 bases, leaving 4 bases of the junction unmatched. Per the germline V gene, CDR1 is SGHVS and CDR2 is FNYEAQ. This receptor was taken from a young man who received the YFV17D yellow fever vaccine. The source material was PBMCs, sampled 5 days after the yellow fever booster vaccination. This chain links TRBV7-6 with TRBJ1-5; the match to TRBD1 covers 9 bases. CDR3 sequence: CASSVGQGHQPQHF. The CDR3 DNA reads as TGTGCCAGCAGCGTGGGACAGGGTCATCAGCCCCAGCATTTT.